This TCR beta chain originates from a study of blood T cell repertoires in COVID-19. The CDR3 contains 15 residues. Trimming cost V 0 bases and J 6 bases, with 13 bases left between them. Germline values: CDR1 MNHEY, CDR2 SVGAGI. Donors in Cohort 3 who had recovered were those with two negative PCRs, healthcare professional clearance, or resolution of their symptoms. Only in-frame clones appear in the TCRdb table, and some are missing; sequencing was by immunoSEQ multiplex PCR. Of fewer than 250,000 clones listed, roughly 89% are singletons. This sequence joins TRBV6-5 and TRBJ2-3; D gene uncertain. The clonotype comes from a woman between 40 and 55 years old who had recovered from COVID-19. Sequenced: PBMCs or T cells enriched from blood (not recorded which). This CDR3 is CASSYSSPSPDTQYF. The CDR3, as DNA: TGTGCCAGCAGTTACTCGAGTCCAAGCCCCGATACGCAGTATTTT.